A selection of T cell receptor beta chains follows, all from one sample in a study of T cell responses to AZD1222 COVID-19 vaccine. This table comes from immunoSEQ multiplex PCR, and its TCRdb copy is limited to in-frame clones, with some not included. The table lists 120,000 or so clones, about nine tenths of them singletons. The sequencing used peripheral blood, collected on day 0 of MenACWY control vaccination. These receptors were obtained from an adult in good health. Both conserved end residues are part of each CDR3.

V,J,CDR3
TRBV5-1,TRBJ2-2,CASSLLGLEGGELFF
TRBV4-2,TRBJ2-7,CASSQVVGTSGYEQYF
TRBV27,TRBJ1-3,CASRMNSGNTIYF
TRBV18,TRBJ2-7,CASSPTTGQGSYEQYF
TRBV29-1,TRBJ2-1,CSVEPSDHYNEQFF
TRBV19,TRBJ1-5,CASKVGGPSNQPQHF
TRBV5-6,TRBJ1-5,CASSLARDRQSNQPQHF
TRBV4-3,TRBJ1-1,CASSQTTGGPNTEAFF
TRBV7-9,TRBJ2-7,CASSLVGSSYEQYF
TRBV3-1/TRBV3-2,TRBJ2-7,CASSQGTGWSYEQYF
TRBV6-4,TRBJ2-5,CASSDSAGGLETQYF
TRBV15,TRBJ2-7,CATSTSGEGSYEQYF
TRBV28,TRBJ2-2,CASSLSGLAGHGELFF
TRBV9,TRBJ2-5,CASAARSGGKQETQYF
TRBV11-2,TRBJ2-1,CASLSRQGAFF
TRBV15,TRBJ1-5,CATSRDGIRDDQPQHF
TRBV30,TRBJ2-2,CAWSNKREGHGGELFF
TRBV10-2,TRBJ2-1,CASFIGRGSYNEQFF
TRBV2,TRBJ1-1,CASSVGQAGGDTEAFF
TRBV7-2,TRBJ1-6,CASSSKNRGASYNSPLHF
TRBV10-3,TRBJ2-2,CAISGGTGELFF
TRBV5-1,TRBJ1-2,CASSLGDRANYGYTF
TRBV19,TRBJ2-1,CASSTERRGSYNEQFF
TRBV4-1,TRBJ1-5,CASSRNDPKGRPSNQPQHF
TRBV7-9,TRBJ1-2,CASSPTTGASNGYTF
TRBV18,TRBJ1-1,CASSPQGENTEAFF
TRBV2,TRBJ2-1,CASSERGYGEQFF
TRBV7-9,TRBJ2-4,CASSPGLSSGNIQYF
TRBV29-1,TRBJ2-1,CSVTGTTDRYNEQFF
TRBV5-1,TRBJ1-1,CASSQSLNTEAFF
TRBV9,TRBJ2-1,CASSSEDRGRNEQFF
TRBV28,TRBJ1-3,CASSSRAGNTIYF
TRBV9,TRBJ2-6,CASSPASGANVLTF
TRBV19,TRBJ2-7,CASSSGLAVYEQYF
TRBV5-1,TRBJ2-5,CASSYQAFQETQYF
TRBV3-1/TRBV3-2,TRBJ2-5,CASSLIQETQYF
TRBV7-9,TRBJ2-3,CASSPAGVTDTQYF
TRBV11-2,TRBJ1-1,CASSLVGHLQLGRAEAFF
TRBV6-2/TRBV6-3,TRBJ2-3,CASSTPGLARTDTQYF
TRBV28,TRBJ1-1,CASSREPNTEAFF
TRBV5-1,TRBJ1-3,CASSLAGSTGGNTIYF
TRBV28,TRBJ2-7,CASSLRYEQYF
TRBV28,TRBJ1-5,CASISGTGVQPQHF
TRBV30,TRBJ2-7,CAWDRESYEQYF